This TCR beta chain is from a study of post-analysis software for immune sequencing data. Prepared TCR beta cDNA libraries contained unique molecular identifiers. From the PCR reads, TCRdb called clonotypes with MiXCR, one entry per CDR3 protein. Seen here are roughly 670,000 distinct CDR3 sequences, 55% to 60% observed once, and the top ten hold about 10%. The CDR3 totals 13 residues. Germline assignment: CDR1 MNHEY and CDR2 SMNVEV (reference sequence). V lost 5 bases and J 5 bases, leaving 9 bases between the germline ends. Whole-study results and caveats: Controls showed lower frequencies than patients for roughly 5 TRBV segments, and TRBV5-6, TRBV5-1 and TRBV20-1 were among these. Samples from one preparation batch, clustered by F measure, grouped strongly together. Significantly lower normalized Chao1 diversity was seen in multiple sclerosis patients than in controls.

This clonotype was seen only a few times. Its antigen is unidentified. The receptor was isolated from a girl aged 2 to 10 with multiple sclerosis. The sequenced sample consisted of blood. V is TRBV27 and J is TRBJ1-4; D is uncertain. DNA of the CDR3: TGTGCCAGCAGTCTAGGCACGAATGAAAAACTGTTTTTT. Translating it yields CASSLGTNEKLFF. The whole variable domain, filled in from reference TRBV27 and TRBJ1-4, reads EAQVTQNPRYLITVTGKKLTVTCSQNMNHEYMSWYRQDPGLGLRQIYYSMNVEVTDKGDVPEGYKVSRKEKRNFPLILESPSPNQTSLYFCASSLGTNEKLFFGSGTQLSVL.